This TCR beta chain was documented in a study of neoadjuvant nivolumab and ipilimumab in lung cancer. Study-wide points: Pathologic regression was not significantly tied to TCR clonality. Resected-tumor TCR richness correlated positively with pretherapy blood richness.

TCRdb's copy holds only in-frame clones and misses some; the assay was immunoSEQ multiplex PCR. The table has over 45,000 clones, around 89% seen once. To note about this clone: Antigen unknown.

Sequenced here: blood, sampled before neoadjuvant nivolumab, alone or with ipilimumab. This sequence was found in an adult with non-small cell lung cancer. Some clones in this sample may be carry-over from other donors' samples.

CDR3 coding DNA: TGTGCCAGCAGCCAAGATCCTACTAGCGGGAGTGGCGAGCAGTTCTTC. This sequence encodes CASSQDPTSGSGEQFF. The V gene is TRBV4-2, the J gene TRBJ2-1; the match to TRBD2 covers 11 bases. The CDR3 is 16 residues long. With 0 bases clipped from V and 10 bases from J, the junction kept 8 bases outside the gene matches. CDR1 and CDR2 from the germline V gene are LGHNA and YNFKEQ.